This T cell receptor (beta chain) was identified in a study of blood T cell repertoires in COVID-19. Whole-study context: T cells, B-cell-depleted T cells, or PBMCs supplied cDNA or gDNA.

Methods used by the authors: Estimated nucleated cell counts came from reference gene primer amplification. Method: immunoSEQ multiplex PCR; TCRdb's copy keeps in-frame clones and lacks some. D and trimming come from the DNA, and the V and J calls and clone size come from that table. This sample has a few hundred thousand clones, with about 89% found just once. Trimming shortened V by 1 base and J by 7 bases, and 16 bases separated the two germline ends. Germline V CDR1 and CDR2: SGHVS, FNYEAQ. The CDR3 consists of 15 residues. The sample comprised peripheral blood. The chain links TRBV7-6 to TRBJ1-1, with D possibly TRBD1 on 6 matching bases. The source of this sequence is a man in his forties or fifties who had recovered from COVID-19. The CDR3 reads CASSLDGGAGSEAFF. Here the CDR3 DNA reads TGTGCCAGCAGCTTAGACGGGGGGGCAGGCAGTGAAGCTTTCTTT.